A single sample is the source of the 3 T cell receptor beta chains below, sequenced in a study of blood T cells in healthy people across ages. Through a sample-barcoded 5' primer and a J-beta primer mix, a second PCR was run for roughly 7 to 12 cycles. TCRdb fed the 5' RACE reads into MiXCR, producing one record per CDR3 protein. The table records roughly 1.5 million distinct CDR3 sequences, approximately 43% of them present only once. Sequences were obtained from blood. The receptor set was obtained from a woman under 30 in good health.

The rearrangement joins TRBV28 to TRBJ1-4, with no clear D. CDR1 is MDHEN, CDR2 SYDVKM, per germline. Trimming removed 6 bases from V and 12 bases from J, with 11 bases in between. CDR3 length: 11 residues. In nucleotides, the CDR3 is TGTGCCAGCAGAGGACGAAGTGAACTGTTTTTT. Translation gives CASRGRSELFF.

This clonotype appeared a single time. This chain joins TRBV7-2 and TRBJ2-4, with 7 bases matching TRBD1. Gene TRBJ2-7 matches the end of the DNA better, so the J call may be wrong. Germline V gene data show CDR1 as SGHTA and CDR2 as FQGNSA. This CDR3 contains 14 residues. For the CDR3, the DNA is TGTGCCAGCACCGAACACGACAGGGTCTACGAGCAGTACTTC. Translating it yields CASTEHDRVYEQYF.

The chain combines TRBV7-2 with TRBJ1-2; 9 bases agree with TRBD1. The CDR3 extends over 15 amino acids. CDR1 SGHTA and CDR2 FQGNSA come from the germline V gene. V gave up 5 bases and J gave up 4 bases; unmatched junction bases: 8. CDR3 region: CASSARDRVAYGYTF. CDR3 bases: TGTGCCAGCAGCGCCCGGGACAGGGTGGCCTATGGCTACACCTTC.